The sample holds a few counts of the clone carrying this T cell receptor (beta chain). No antigen is known for it. This sample stems from a study of identical twins. TCRdb fed the 5' RACE reads into MiXCR, producing one record per CDR3 protein. The sample carries approximately 690,000 distinct CDR3 sequences, around 6% recorded once. Study-wide points: With beta out-of-frame sequences, excess sharing by twins was weaker. There were fewer insertions in abundant cord blood beta clonotypes, but memory repertoires showed no such pattern. Models came in too low on out-of-frame TCR alpha sharing in monozygotic twins.

The CDR3 totals 14 residues. Per germline, CDR1 LNHDA and CDR2 SQIVND (reference sequence). V was clipped by 7 bases and J by 4 bases, with 13 bases between them. The source is a man aged 18-30 years in good health. The specimen sequenced was naive T cells sorted from blood. The rearrangement joins TRBV19 to TRBJ2-2; no definite D call. The DNA of the CDR3 is TGTGCCAGTAACTCCTTGGCGTTCACCGGGGAGCTGTTTTTT. This codes for CASNSLAFTGELFF.